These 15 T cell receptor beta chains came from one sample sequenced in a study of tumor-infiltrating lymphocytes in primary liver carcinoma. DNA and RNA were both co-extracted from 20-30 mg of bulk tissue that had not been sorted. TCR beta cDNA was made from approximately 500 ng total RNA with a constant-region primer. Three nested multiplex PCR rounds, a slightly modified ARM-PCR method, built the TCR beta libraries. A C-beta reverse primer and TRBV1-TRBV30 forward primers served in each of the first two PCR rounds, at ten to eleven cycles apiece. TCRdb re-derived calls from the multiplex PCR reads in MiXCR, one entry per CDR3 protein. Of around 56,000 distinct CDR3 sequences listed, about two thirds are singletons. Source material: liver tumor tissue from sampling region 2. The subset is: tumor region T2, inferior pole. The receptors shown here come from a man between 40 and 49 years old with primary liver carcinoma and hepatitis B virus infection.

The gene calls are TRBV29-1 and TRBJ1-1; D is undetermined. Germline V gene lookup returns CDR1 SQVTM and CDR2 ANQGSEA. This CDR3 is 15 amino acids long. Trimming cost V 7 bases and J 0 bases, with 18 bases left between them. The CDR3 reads CSEGSGWGMNTEAFF. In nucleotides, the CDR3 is TGCAGCGAAGGATCCGGGTGGGGTATGAACACTGAAGCTTTCTTT.

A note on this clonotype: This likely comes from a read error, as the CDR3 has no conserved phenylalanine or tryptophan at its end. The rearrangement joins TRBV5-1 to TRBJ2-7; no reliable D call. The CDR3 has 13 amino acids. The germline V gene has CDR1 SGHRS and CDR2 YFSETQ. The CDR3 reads CAGSLTVDYEQYS. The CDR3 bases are TGCGCCGGCAGCTTGACGGTAGACTACGAGCAGTACTCC.

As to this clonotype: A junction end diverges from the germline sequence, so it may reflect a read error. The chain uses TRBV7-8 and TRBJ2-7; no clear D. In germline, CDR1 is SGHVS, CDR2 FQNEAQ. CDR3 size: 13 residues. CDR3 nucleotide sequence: TGTGCTAGCAGCGTGAGCCTGGTGGAGGAGCAGTACTTC. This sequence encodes CASSVSLVEEQYF.

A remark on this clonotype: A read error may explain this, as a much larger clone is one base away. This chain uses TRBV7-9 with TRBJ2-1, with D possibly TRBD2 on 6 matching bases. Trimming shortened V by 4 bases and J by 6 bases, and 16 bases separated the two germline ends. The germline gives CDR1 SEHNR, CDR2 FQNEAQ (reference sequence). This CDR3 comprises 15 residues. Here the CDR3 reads CASSSEDSSGNEQFF. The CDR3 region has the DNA TGTGCCAGCAGCTCAGAAGACAGTAGCGGCAATGAGCAGTTCTTC.

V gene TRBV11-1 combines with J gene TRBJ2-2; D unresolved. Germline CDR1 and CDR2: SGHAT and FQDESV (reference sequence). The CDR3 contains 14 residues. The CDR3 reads CSGSLNANTGELFF. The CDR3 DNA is TGTTCCGGCAGTTTAAACGCGAACACCGGGGAGCTGTTTTTT.

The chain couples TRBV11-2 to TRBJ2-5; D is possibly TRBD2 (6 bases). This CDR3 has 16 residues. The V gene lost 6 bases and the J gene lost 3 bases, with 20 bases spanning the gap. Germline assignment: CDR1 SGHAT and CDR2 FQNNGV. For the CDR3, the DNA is TGTGCCAGCAGTCAAACTCCTAGCTGGGGGGAAGAGACCCAGTACTTC. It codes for CASSQTPSWGEETQYF.

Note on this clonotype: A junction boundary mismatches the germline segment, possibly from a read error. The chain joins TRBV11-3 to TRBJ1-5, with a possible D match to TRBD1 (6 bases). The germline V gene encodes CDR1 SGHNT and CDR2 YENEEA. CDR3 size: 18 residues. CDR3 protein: CASSQGTRQENSNQSQLF. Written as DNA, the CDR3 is TGTGCCAGCAGCCAAGGAACTCGACAGGAGAATAGCAATCAGTCCCAGCTTTTT.

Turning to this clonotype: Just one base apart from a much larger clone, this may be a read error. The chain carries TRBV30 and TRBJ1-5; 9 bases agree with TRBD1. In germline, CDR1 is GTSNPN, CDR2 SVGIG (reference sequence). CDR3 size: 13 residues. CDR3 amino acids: CTWSGTGNQPQHF. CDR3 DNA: TGTACCTGGAGTGGGACAGGGAATCAGCCCCAGCATTTT.

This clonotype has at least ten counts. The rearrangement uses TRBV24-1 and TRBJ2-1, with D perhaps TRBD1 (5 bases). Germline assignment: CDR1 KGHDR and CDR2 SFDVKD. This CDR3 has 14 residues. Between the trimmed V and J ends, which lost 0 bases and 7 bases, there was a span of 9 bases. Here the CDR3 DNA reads TGTGCCACCAGTGATTTGTCAGGGAAGAATGAGCAGTTCTTC. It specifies CATSDLSGKNEQFF.

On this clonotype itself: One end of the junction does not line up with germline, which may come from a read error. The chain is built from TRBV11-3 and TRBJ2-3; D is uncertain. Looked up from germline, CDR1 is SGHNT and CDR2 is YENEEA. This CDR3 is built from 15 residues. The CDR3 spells CVSSLESEHTDTQYF. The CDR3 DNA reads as TGTGTCAGCAGCTTAGAGTCCGAGCACACAGATACGCAGTATTTT.

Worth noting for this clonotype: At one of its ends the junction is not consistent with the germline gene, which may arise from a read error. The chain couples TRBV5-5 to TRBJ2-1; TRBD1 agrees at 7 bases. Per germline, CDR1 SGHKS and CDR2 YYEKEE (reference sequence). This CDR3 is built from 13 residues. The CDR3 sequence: CASSFDRENELFF. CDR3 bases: TGTGCCAGCAGCTTCGACAGGGAGAATGAGCTGTTCTTC.

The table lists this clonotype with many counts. DNA of the CDR3: TGTGCCAGCAGTTACCGGCAGGGGGTTGCTGGGGCCAACGTCCTGACTTTC. Amino acid sequence: CASSYRQGVAGANVLTF. J is TRBJ2-6 and V is TRBV6-2 or TRBV6-3; TRBD1 matches 7 bases. Germline loops: CDR1 MNHEY, CDR2 SVGEGT. This CDR3 contains 17 residues. Trimming cost V 2 bases and J 2 bases; bases outside gene matches: 6.

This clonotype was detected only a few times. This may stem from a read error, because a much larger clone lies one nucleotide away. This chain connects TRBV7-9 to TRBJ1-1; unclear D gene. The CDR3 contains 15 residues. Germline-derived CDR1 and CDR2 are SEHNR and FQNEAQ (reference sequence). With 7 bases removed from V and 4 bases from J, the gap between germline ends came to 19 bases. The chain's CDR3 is CASIAWAWWVTEAFF. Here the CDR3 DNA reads TGTGCCAGCATCGCGTGGGCTTGGTGGGTCACTGAAGCTTTCTTT.

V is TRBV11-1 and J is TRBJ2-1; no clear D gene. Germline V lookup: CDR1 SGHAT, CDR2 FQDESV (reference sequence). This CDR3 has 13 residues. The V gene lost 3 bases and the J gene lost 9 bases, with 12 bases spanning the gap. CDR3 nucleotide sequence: TGTGCCAGCAGCTTTATGCGGTCAATTGAGCAGTTCTTC. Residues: CASSFMRSIEQFF.

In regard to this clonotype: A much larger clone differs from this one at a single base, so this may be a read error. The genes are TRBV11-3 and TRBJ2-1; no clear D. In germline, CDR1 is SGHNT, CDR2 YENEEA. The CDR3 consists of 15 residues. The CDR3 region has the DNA TGTGCCAGCGGCCCCCTCTTTGCTGAGAGCAATAAGCAGTTCTTC. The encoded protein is CASGPLFAESNKQFF.